This TCR beta chain was identified in a study of response to subunit inactivated influenza vaccine. As regards this clonotype: Antigen specificity is unknown.

In germline, CDR1 is MDHEN, CDR2 SYDVKM. The CDR3 runs to 13 residues. V shed 11 bases and J 5 bases; nucleotides not matched to a gene: 8. TCRdb recomputed calls from the RT-PCR reads with MiXCR, one row per CDR3 protein. The profile shows 540,000 or so distinct CDR3 sequences, roughly 13% of them singletons. Study-wide results and caveats: The authors suggested that every seasonal influenza vaccination recruits few new T cells.

This TCR was sampled from a man aged 50 to 59 who received an inactivated influenza vaccine. Source: PBMCs from blood, taken about 40 days after vaccination. This chain links TRBV28 with TRBJ2-3; TRBD2 agrees at 9 bases. The CDR3 region has the DNA TGTGCCGGGGGCGGGAGGGGAGTAGATACGCAGTATTTT. The encoded protein is CAGGGRGVDTQYF.